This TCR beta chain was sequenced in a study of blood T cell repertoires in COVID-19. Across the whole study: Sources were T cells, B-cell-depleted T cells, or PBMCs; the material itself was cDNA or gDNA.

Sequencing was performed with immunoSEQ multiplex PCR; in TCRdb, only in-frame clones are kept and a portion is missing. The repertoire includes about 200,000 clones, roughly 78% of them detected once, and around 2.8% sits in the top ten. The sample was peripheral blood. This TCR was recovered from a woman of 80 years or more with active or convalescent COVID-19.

The CDR3: CANQRGGRATEAFF. The DNA for the CDR3 is TGTGCCAACCAGAGGGGAGGGCGGGCCACTGAAGCTTTCTTT. The rearrangement uses TRBV2 and TRBJ1-1, with D possibly TRBD1 on 5 matching bases. The CDR3 spans 14 residues. Looked up from germline, CDR1 is SNHLY and CDR2 is FYNNEI. Between the trimmed V and J ends, which lost 10 bases and 4 bases, there was a span of 19 bases.